These 12 T cell receptor beta chains were sequenced from one sample in a study of blood T cells in healthy people across ages. A sample-barcoded 5' primer and a J-beta primer mix were used in a second PCR of about 6 to 11 cycles. TCRdb independently ran MiXCR on the 5' RACE reads; one entry per CDR3 protein. The sample holds about 700,000 distinct CDR3 sequences, about 30% seen once. Sequencing was performed on blood. The receptors stem from a woman aged 80 or older in good health.

This clonotype has a count of ten or more. V usage is TRBV2 and J usage is TRBJ2-6; tentatively, D is TRBD1 (5 bases). The CDR3 has 17 amino acids. Trimming stripped 3 bases from V and 0 bases from J, with 12 bases between. The germline V gene encodes CDR1 SNHLY and CDR2 FYNNEI. The CDR3 region has the DNA TGTGCCAGCAGTGATCCAGGGCTTCACTCTGGGGCCAACGTCCTGACTTTC. It specifies CASSDPGLHSGANVLTF.

This clonotype was counted only a few times. The chain employs TRBV4-3 and TRBJ2-7; 8 nucleotides match TRBD1. Germline trimming cut 0 bases from V and 2 bases from J; bases unmatched to any gene: 3. Germline values: CDR1 LGHNA, CDR2 YSLEER. This CDR3 comprises 15 residues. CDR3 DNA sequence: TGCGCCAGCAGCCAAGACCGGACAGGGCCCTACGAGCAGTACTTC. This encodes CASSQDRTGPYEQYF.

This clonotype was picked up many times. The J gene is TRBJ1-1, the V gene TRBV7-9; 10 positions match TRBD1. Trimming cost V 6 bases and J 3 bases; bases outside gene matches: 7. The CDR3 contains 15 residues. Germline CDR1 SEHNR, CDR2 FQNEAQ (reference sequence). This CDR3 is CASSSSTGGYTEAFF. The CDR3 region has the DNA TGTGCCAGCAGTTCCTCGACAGGGGGCTACACTGAAGCTTTCTTT.

At least ten counts were recorded for this clonotype. The chain links TRBV6-2 or TRBV6-3 to TRBJ2-7; 8 bases map to TRBD2. Germline CDR1 reads MNHEY; CDR2 reads SVGEGT. Losses at the gene ends were 2 bases for V and 3 bases for J; bases not matched to a gene: 9. The CDR3 has 16 residues. The CDR3 spells CASSYPMAGGLYEQYF. The CDR3 DNA reads TGTGCCAGCAGTTACCCGATGGCGGGGGGCCTCTACGAGCAGTACTTC.

The chain couples TRBV5-1 to TRBJ1-2; D uncertain. The CDR3 is 14 amino acids. V gave up 6 bases and J gave up 4 bases, with 16 bases separating them. Per germline, CDR1 SGHRS and CDR2 YFSETQ. This CDR3 reads CASTWDGEFYGYTF. CDR3 sequence (DNA): TGCGCCAGCACCTGGGATGGGGAGTTCTATGGCTACACCTTC.

There are many counts of this clonotype. This chain links TRBV5-1 with TRBJ2-3; 7 nucleotides match TRBD1. The CDR3 length is 13 residues. Germline CDR1 reads SGHRS; CDR2 reads YFSETQ. V lost 7 bases, J lost 5 bases, and 7 bases stayed unmatched. Written as DNA, the CDR3 is TGCGCCAGCTCGCAGGGGGTCAGAGATACGCAGTATTTT. Translating gives CASSQGVRDTQYF.

This clonotype was seen at least ten times. The chain couples TRBV7-2 to TRBJ2-5, with a possible D match to TRBD1 (6 bases). The CDR3 is 15 amino acids. Germline values: CDR1 SGHTA, CDR2 FQGNSA. Trimming shortened V by 0 bases and J by 1 base, and 9 bases separated the two germline ends. CDR3 in DNA: TGTGCCAGCAGCTTAGCGACAGGATTCCAAGAGACCCAGTACTTC. Its translation: CASSLATGFQETQYF.

This clonotype has at least ten counts. The CDR3 is CASSRIRRSSYNEQFF. The CDR3 bases are TGTGCCAGCAGCCGAATCAGGCGAAGCTCCTACAATGAGCAGTTCTTC. The rearrangement links TRBV7-2 to TRBJ2-1; D call uncertain. In germline, CDR1 is SGHTA, CDR2 FQGNSA. The CDR3 consists of 16 residues. V lost 5 bases, J lost 0 bases, and 14 bases lay in between.

In this sample, this clonotype turned up many times. V is TRBV4-3 and J is TRBJ2-3, with TRBD2 matching over 9 bases. This CDR3 spans 19 amino acids. The junction had 11 bases not matched to a gene; V was cut back by 0 bases and J by 1 base. Germline CDR1 LGHNA, CDR2 YSLEER. The CDR3 region is CASSQDPGGGVGRTDTQYF. The CDR3 bases are TGCGCCAGCAGCCAAGATCCCGGCGGGGGGGTGGGACGCACAGATACGCAGTATTTT.

This clonotype was picked up many times. This chain joins TRBV28 and TRBJ2-7; 9 bases agree with TRBD1. V gave up 5 bases and J gave up 3 bases; unmatched junction bases: 5. The germline V gene encodes CDR1 MDHEN and CDR2 SYDVKM. The CDR3 is 14 amino acids. CDR3 amino acids: CASSLGTGIYEQYF. CDR3 DNA sequence: TGTGCCAGCAGTCTCGGGACAGGGATCTACGAGCAGTACTTC.

The table lists this clonotype with a few counts. The chain couples TRBV2 to TRBJ1-2; 7 bases match TRBD1. J gave up 6 bases and V 4 bases, and 11 bases lay outside the gene matches. Germline V gene lookup returns CDR1 SNHLY and CDR2 FYNNEI. The CDR3 sequence is 15 residues long. The chain's CDR3 is CASSVLRGQPNGYTF. CDR3 sequence (DNA): TGTGCCAGCAGTGTTTTAAGGGGGCAACCAAATGGCTACACCTTC.

This clonotype was counted many times. J is TRBJ2-5 and V is TRBV5-1; no reliable D call. Germline lookup yields CDR1 SGHRS and CDR2 YFSETQ. The CDR3 sequence is 14 residues long. Trimming took 0 bases from V and 5 from J, leaving 11 bases between them. The CDR3: CASSLVGSYETQYF. CDR3 DNA sequence: TGCGCCAGCAGCTTGGTGGGGTCATACGAGACCCAGTACTTC.